The TCR beta chain described here comes from a study of OX40 agonist ivuxolimab in advanced cancers. About the research overall: Subjects had a mean age of approximately 60 years, with a range of roughly 20 to 79; around 80% were male. The study reported partial responses in three patients: one hepatocellular carcinoma, two cutaneous melanoma.

This clone appeared a single time. Its antigen is currently unknown. The V end lost 7 bases, the J end lost 4 bases, and 8 bases lay between the germline ends. The length of the CDR3 is 11 residues. Germline CDR1 is SGHTS and CDR2 is YDEGEE. Study findings and constraints: Expanded clones tended on average to be more numerous among CD8+ T cells than CD4+.

Samples of blood were obtained at baseline, on cycle 4 day 1, and on cycle 7 day 1. Libraries were prepared by immunoSEQ multiplex PCR; TCRdb keeps only in-frame clonotypes and omits some of them. The data hold some 78,000 clones, with around 91% observed a single time. The material sequenced was CD4+ or CD8+ T cells sorted from blood, taken in a trial of the OX40 agonist ivuxolimab. The genes are TRBV5-8 and TRBJ1-1; possibly TRBD1 for D (5 bases). The receptor's source is an adult with an advanced solid tumor such as melanoma, head and neck, liver or kidney cancer. CDR3 amino acids: CASWGRTEAFF. The DNA of the CDR3 is TGTGCCAGCTGGGGCCGCACTGAAGCTTTCTTT.